Listed below are T cell receptor beta chains from one sample, sequenced in a study of immune cell composition in non-small cell lung cancer. Sequencing used immunoSEQ multiplex PCR; TCRdb keeps in-frame clones, though not all of them. The repertoire consists of 11,000 or so clones, with around 60% occurring once and the leading ten covering 18%. Sequenced sample: lung tumor tissue. These receptors came from a human donor with non-small cell lung cancer. Both conserved end residues are part of each CDR3. The D gene is left open where the match is weak. Part of the rows lack a size; the others show once, few, many or a class for expanded clones.

J gene,D gene,V gene,clone size,CDR3 protein,CDR3 DNA
TRBJ2-3,TRBD2,TRBV7-6,NA,CASSSVAGGYTDTQYF,TGTGCCAGCAGCTCCGTAGCGGGAGGCTACACAGATACGCAGTATTTT
TRBJ1-2,TRBD1,TRBV2,few,CASSETDGTAYGYTF,TGTGCCAGCAGTGAAACTGACGGGACAGCCTATGGCTACACCTTC
TRBJ1-1,NA,TRBV2,few,CASSLYGNTEAFF,TGTGCCAGCAGTCTGTACGGGAACACTGAAGCTTTCTTT
TRBJ1-5,NA,TRBV28,few,CASSLPRGPQHF,TGTGCCAGCAGTTTACCAAGAGGGCCCCAGCATTTT
TRBJ1-5,TRBD1,TRBV28,few,CASSGTGRNQPQHF,TGTGCCAGCAGTGGGACAGGAAGAAATCAGCCCCAGCATTTT
TRBJ1-3,NA,TRBV6-6,NA,CASADRRDFGNTIYF,TGTGCCAGCGCCGACCGCCGGGACTTTGGAAACACCATATATTTT
TRBJ2-5,TRBD1,TRBV19,NA,CASSIGQGAETQYF,TGTGCCAGTAGTATAGGACAGGGAGCGGAGACCCAGTACTTC
TRBJ2-7,TRBD2,TRBV7-2,few,CASSSGLAGGHEQYF,TGTGCCAGCAGCTCGGGACTAGCGGGAGGGCACGAGCAGTACTTC
TRBJ1-2,TRBD1,TRBV5-4,NA,CASRATGGARGYTF,TGTGCCAGCAGGGCGACAGGGGGCGCAAGGGGCTACACCTTC
TRBJ2-1,NA,TRBV11-3,NA,CASSPRIHILSGEQFF,TGTGCCAGCAGCCCTCGTATCCACATCCTTAGCGGTGAGCAGTTCTTC
TRBJ2-2,NA,TRBV5-5,NA,CASSFFIGDFTGELFF,TGTGCCAGCAGCTTTTTCATAGGGGATTTCACCGGGGAGCTGTTTTTT
TRBJ1-4,NA,TRBV4-1,few,CASSHHDGREKLFF,TGCGCCAGCAGCCACCATGATGGGAGGGAAAAACTGTTTTTT
TRBJ1-4,NA,TRBV11-2,NA,CASSLDLGGREKLFF,TGTGCCAGCAGCTTAGATCTCGGGGGACGCGAAAAACTGTTTTTT
TRBJ2-1,TRBD1,TRBV2,NA,CASSWDRGTENEQFF,TGTGCCAGCAGTTGGGACAGGGGGACGGAGAATGAGCAGTTCTTC
TRBJ1-2,TRBD1,TRBV4-2,medium-sized,CASSPPGQGVDYTF,TGTGCCAGCAGCCCACCGGGACAGGGAGTCGACTACACCTTC
TRBJ2-2,TRBD1,TRBV28,few,CASSWGQTTGELFF,TGTGCCAGCAGTTGGGGACAGACTACCGGGGAGCTGTTTTTT
TRBJ2-7,NA,TRBV7-2,NA,CASSLVAGPKYEQYF,TGTGCCAGCAGCTTAGTGGCGGGACCCAAATACGAGCAGTACTTC
TRBJ2-1,TRBD2,TRBV19,NA,CASSPAGLAGEAFF,TGTGCCAGTAGTCCCGCGGGACTAGCGGGGGAGGCGTTCTTC
TRBJ2-6,NA,TRBV30,NA,CAWSVQGYISGANVLTF,TGTGCCTGGAGTGTTCAGGGGTATATCTCTGGGGCCAACGTCCTGACTTTC
TRBJ1-1,TRBD1,TRBV4-1,medium-sized,CASSQPSPLGQTLRGAFF,TGCGCCAGCAGCCAACCAAGTCCGCTGGGACAGACTCTTCGTGGGGCTTTCTTT
TRBJ2-7,NA,TRBV28,few,CASKTTVYEQYF,TGTGCCAGCAAAACGACAGTCTACGAGCAGTACTTC
TRBJ2-3,TRBD2,TRBV27,NA,CASSLLTGGDTQYF,TGTGCCAGCAGTTTATTGACGGGAGGAGATACGCAGTATTTT
TRBJ2-7,NA,TRBV11-2,NA,CASSSNTWEQYF,TGTGCCAGCAGCTCCAACACGTGGGAGCAGTACTTC
TRBJ2-7,NA,TRBV18,once,CASSPDRGFWEQYF,TGTGCCAGCTCACCGGATAGGGGCTTTTGGGAGCAGTACTTC
TRBJ1-5,NA,TRBV6-5,once,CASSSLGGEQPQHF,TGTGCCAGCAGTTCCCTAGGGGGTGAGCAGCCCCAGCATTTT
TRBJ2-1,TRBD1,TRBV2,NA,CASSLGQALDEQFF,TGTGCCAGCAGTCTCGGACAGGCGCTCGATGAGCAGTTCTTC
TRBJ2-3,NA,TRBV28,NA,CASSSLGGPLTDTQYF,TGTGCCAGCAGTTCCTTGGGGGGGCCCCTCACAGATACGCAGTATTTT
TRBJ2-5,TRBD2,TRBV11-2,NA,CASSLVAGWGETQYF,TGTGCCAGCAGCTTAGTAGCGGGATGGGGAGAGACCCAGTACTTC
TRBJ2-1,NA,TRBV29-1,NA,CSVEGGGAALNEQFF,TGCAGCGTTGAAGGGGGCGGGGCCGCCCTAAATGAGCAGTTCTTC
TRBJ2-7,NA,TRBV14,few,CASSQVTGYEQYF,TGTGCCAGCAGCCAAGTAACTGGCTACGAGCAGTACTTC
TRBJ2-3,NA,TRBV21-1,NA,CASSNGDTQYF,TGTGCCAGCAGCAACGGAGATACGCAGTATTTT
TRBJ1-6,TRBD1,TRBV4-2,NA,CASSPNPDRNSPLHF,TGTGCCAGCAGCCCTAATCCGGACAGGAATTCACCCCTCCACTTT
TRBJ2-3,TRBD2,TRBV7-2,NA,CASGGGPTDTQYF,TGTGCCAGCGGGGGGGGTCCCACAGATACGCAGTATTTT
TRBJ2-4,NA,TRBV2,NA,CASSFKGAGKNIQYF,TGTGCCAGCAGCTTCAAAGGGGCTGGGAAAAACATTCAGTACTTC
TRBJ2-1,NA,TRBV5-1,NA,CASSTIGGEQFF,TGCGCCAGCAGCACAATAGGGGGTGAGCAGTTCTTC
TRBJ2-2,NA,TRBV30,NA,CAWSVSQRNTGELFF,TGTGCCTGGAGTGTATCCCAGCGGAACACCGGGGAGCTGTTTTTT
TRBJ2-1,TRBD2,TRBV28,NA,CASSPSGTSGKSYNEQFF,TGTGCCAGCAGTCCCAGCGGGACTAGCGGGAAGTCCTACAATGAGCAGTTCTTC
TRBJ1-1,TRBD1,TRBV6-6,NA,CASRKGQMNTEAFF,TGTGCCAGCAGGAAGGGACAGATGAACACTGAAGCTTTCTTT
TRBJ2-1,TRBD1,TRBV15,NA,CATSSGTGYPNEQFF,TGTGCCACCAGCTCCGGGACAGGGTATCCCAATGAGCAGTTCTTC
TRBJ1-2,NA,TRBV4-2,NA,CASSLWQARVRYGYTF,TGTGCCAGCAGCTTGTGGCAGGCGAGGGTCAGGTATGGCTACACCTTC
TRBJ2-1,NA,TRBV7-2,NA,CASSLAMSLSYNEQFF,TGTGCCAGCAGCCTAGCGATGTCACTATCCTACAATGAGCAGTTCTTC
TRBJ2-5,NA,TRBV6-6,NA,CASSQGIQETQYF,TGTGCCAGCAGCCAGGGGATTCAAGAGACCCAGTACTTC
TRBJ2-7,TRBD2,TRBV2,NA,CASSVAGGSPYEQYF,TGTGCCAGCAGTGTAGCGGGAGGGTCCCCTTACGAGCAGTACTTC